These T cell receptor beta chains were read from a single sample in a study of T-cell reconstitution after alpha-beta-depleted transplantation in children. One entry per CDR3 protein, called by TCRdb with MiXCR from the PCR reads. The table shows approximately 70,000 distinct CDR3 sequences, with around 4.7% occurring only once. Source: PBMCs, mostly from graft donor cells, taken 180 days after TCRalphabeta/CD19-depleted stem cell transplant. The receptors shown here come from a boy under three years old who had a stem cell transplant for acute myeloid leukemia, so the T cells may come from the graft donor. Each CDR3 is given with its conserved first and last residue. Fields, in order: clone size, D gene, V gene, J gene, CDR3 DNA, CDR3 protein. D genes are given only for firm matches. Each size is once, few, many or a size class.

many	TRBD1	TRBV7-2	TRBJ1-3	TGTGCCAGCAGCTTAGCGCTAACAGGGGTAAACACCATATATTTT	CASSLALTGVNTIYF
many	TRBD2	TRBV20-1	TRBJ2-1	TGCAGTGCCCAGACTAGCACCCACAATGAGCAGTTCTTC	CSAQTSTHNEQFF
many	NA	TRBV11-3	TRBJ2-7	TGTGCCAGCAGCTTGACGGTTTACGAGCAGTACTTC	CASSLTVYEQYF
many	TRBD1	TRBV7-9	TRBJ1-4	TGTGCCAGCAGCCCACTCGGCGGGGGACAGGCTAATGAAAAACTGTTTTTT	CASSPLGGGQANEKLFF
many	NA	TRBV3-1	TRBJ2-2	TGTGCCAGCAGTCAGAGGGCCGGGGAGCTGTTTTTT	CASSQRAGELFF
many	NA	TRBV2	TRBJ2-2	TGTGCCAGCAGTGACACAGGGTTCGCGGGGGAGCTGTTTTTT	CASSDTGFAGELFF
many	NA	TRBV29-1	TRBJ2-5	TGCAGCGTTGAAAACCATCAAGAGACCCAGTACTTC	CSVENHQETQYF
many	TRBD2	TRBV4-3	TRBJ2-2	TGCGCCAGCAGCCAGGTCCCACCGGGGGGGGGGCTCAACACCGGGGAGCTGTTTTTT	CASSQVPPGGGLNTGELFF
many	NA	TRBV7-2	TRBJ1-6	TGTGCCAGCAGCTTAGCGCGGGGGTTCGGGTCACCCCTCCACTTT	CASSLARGFGSPLHF
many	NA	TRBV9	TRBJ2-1	TGTGCCAGCAGCGTAGGTCCCCTCGGGCACTCCTACAATGAGCAGTTCTTC	CASSVGPLGHSYNEQFF
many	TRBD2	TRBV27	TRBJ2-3	TGTGCCAGCAGTTTCTCGGGGGGGGCCATTATAACGCAGTATTTT	CASSFSGGAIITQYF